The 6 T cell receptor beta chains listed next were all sequenced from one sample in a study of molecular identifiers for immune sequencing clone quantification. TCRdb itself ran the PCR reads through MiXCR, one entry per CDR3 protein. Of about 10,000 distinct CDR3 sequences in the sample, about a fifth were seen once. Sequenced material: naive CD8+ T cells from blood, with Jurkat cell RNA spiked in. Stated subset: FACS-sorted CD8+CD4-CCR7+CD45RA+ naive T cells. These receptors originate from a human donor in good health. Some libraries in this study had Jurkat cell RNA spiked in.

This chain links TRBV7-9 with TRBJ1-1, with D unresolved. Germline CDR1 and CDR2: SEHNR and FQNEAQ (reference sequence). This CDR3 has 17 amino acids. Trimming stripped 4 bases from V and 2 bases from J, with 20 bases between. CDR3 region: CASSSLTMGVINTEAFF. DNA for the CDR3: TGTGCCAGCAGCTCATTGACCATGGGTGTTATCAACACTGAAGCTTTCTTT.

The J gene is TRBJ1-5, the V gene TRBV11-2, with unresolved D. The CDR3 loop spans 14 amino acids. Looked up from germline, CDR1 is SGHAT and CDR2 is FQNNGV. Trimming left V 8 bases short and J 8 bases short, with 19 bases between. CDR3 amino acids: CASRLGRGLEPQHF. In DNA, the CDR3 is TGTGCCAGCCGCCTAGGTCGAGGGCTTGAGCCCCAGCATTTT.

In the case of this clonotype: Germline and junction disagree at one end, which may indicate a read error. This chain links TRBV6-5 with TRBJ2-1; 8 bases are a match to TRBD2. The CDR3 runs 16 residues. CDR1 is MNHEY and CDR2 is SVGAGI in the germline V gene. This chain's CDR3 is CASRKGGRTLYNGQFF. The CDR3 coding sequence is TGTGCCAGCCGCAAGGGCGGGAGGACCCTATACAATGGGCAGTTCTTC.

The chain is built from TRBV12-3 or TRBV12-4 and TRBJ2-1; 12 bases match TRBD2. V lost 6 bases and J lost 9; bases outside the gene matches: 12. The CDR3 sequence is 16 residues long. CDR3 bases: TGTGCCAGCAGACTGACTAGCGGGAGAAGTAGGGGTGAGCAGTTCTTC. Translation gives CASRLTSGRSRGEQFF.

This clonotype is medium-sized within its sample. V usage is TRBV20-1 and J usage is TRBJ2-7, with 11 bases matching TRBD2. The germline V gene encodes CDR1 DFQATT and CDR2 SNEGSKA (reference sequence). The ends lost 6 bases at V and 3 bases at J; junction bases unmatched: 7. This CDR3 is built from 14 residues. The CDR3 sequence is CSAVPGLADYEQYF. CDR3 coding DNA: TGCAGTGCAGTACCGGGACTAGCGGACTACGAGCAGTACTTC.

This clonotype is judged medium-sized. The chain employs TRBV29-1 and TRBJ2-7; perhaps D is TRBD1 or TRBD2 (5 bases each). CDR3 length: 19 amino acids. The germline V gene has CDR1 SQVTM and CDR2 ANQGSEA. Trimming removed 5 bases from V and 2 bases from J, with 31 bases in between. The CDR3 protein is CSVPWPMRGVNPLPYEQYF. In nucleotides, the CDR3 is TGCAGCGTTCCCTGGCCCATGAGAGGGGTCAACCCGCTCCCCTACGAGCAGTACTTC.